These T cell receptor beta chains were read from a single sample in a study of patients and donors after allogeneic stem cell transplantation. TCRdb re-analysed the RT-PCR reads in MiXCR, keeping a single row per CDR3 protein. Of fewer than 500,000 distinct CDR3 sequences listed, 16% are singletons. The sequenced sample consisted of blood, either unsorted or a sorted T cell fraction (not recorded which). All receptors come from a human donor who was either an allogeneic HSCT recipient or a stem cell or donor lymphocyte infusion donor (not recorded which). It is not recorded whose cells these are; they may come from a transplant donor. The CDR3 runs from the conserved cysteine through the conserved F or W. A D gene is named only where the DNA matches it firmly. A row's size may be missing; if present it is once, few, many or a size class.

v_gene	j_gene	len	d_gene	abundance	CDR3nt	CDR3aa
TRBV20-1	TRBJ2-3	13	TRBD2	NA	TGCAGTGCCAAACTAGCGGGCACAGATACGCAGTATTTT	CSAKLAGTDTQYF
TRBV20-1	TRBJ2-5	13	NA	NA	TGCAGTGCTTCTGCGGTGACTGGGGAGACCCAGTACTTC	CSASAVTGETQYF
TRBV12-3/TRBV12-4	TRBJ1-1	13	NA	NA	TGTGCCAGCAGTTCCCTATTGGATGGTGGAGCTTTCTTT	CASSSLLDGGAFF
TRBV2	TRBJ2-2	14	TRBD1	NA	TGTGCCAGCAGGGGGACAGAAACCACCGGGGAGCTGTTTTTT	CASRGTETTGELFF
TRBV3-1	TRBJ1-5	12	NA	few	TGTGCCAGCAGTCAAAGGGGTGAAGTCCAGCATTTT	CASSQRGEVQHF
TRBV6-5	TRBJ2-7	15	NA	NA	TGTGCCAGCAGTTACATGAGCGGAAGGTCCTACGAGCAGTACTTC	CASSYMSGRSYEQYF
TRBV4-1	TRBJ1-2	16	TRBD1	many	TGCGCCAGCAGCCAAGTTGGACAGGGGATCCCCTATGGCTACACCTTC	CASSQVGQGIPYGYTF
TRBV12-3/TRBV12-4	TRBJ1-2	14	TRBD1	many	TGTGCCAGCAGTTTCCCGGACAGGGACTATGGCTACACCTTC	CASSFPDRDYGYTF
TRBV6-1	TRBJ2-7	16	TRBD2	NA	TGTGCCAGCAGTGGCCCCGCTAGCGGGGGGCCCAACGAGCAGTACTTC	CASSGPASGGPNEQYF
TRBV6-5	TRBJ2-3	16	TRBD2	NA	TGTGCCAGCAGTTCCTTCCTAGCGGGGAGCACAGATACGCAGTATTTT	CASSSFLAGSTDTQYF
TRBV6-5	TRBJ2-5	12	NA	NA	TGTGCCAGCAGTACAGGTCCGGAGACCCAGTACTTC	CASSTGPETQYF
TRBV11-2	TRBJ2-7	14	NA	few	TGTGCCAGCAGGCCCCTCGGGACTTCATACGAGCAGTACTTC	CASRPLGTSYEQYF
TRBV27	TRBJ1-2	13	TRBD1	NA	TGTGCCAGCAGCCTGACAGGGGGCCGGGGCTACACCTTC	CASSLTGGRGYTF
TRBV5-1	TRBJ2-3	18	TRBD2	once	TGCGCCAGCAGCTCCCCCACAACCAGCGGGGGGAACACAGATACGCAGTATTTT	CASSSPTTSGGNTDTQYF
TRBV20-1	TRBJ2-2	17	NA	NA	TGCAGTGCTAGCACCCGTCGGCTACCGCCGAACACCGGGGAGCTGTTTTTT	CSASTRRLPPNTGELFF
TRBV7-9	TRBJ2-7	12	TRBD1	NA	TGTGCCGGGACAGGGGACTCCTACGAGCAGTACTTC	CAGTGDSYEQYF
TRBV20-1	TRBJ2-2	15	NA	few	TGCAGTGCTCAGGGAGACTACGCGAACACCGGGGAGCTGTTTTTT	CSAQGDYANTGELFF
TRBV12-3/TRBV12-4	TRBJ1-4	13	NA	many	TGTGCCAGCATGGGGGTGGCAAATGAAAAACTGTTTTTT	CASMGVANEKLFF
TRBV6-6	TRBJ1-6	13	TRBD1	few	TGTGCCAGCAGCGACAGGGAGAATTCACCCCTCCACTTT	CASSDRENSPLHF
TRBV12-3/TRBV12-4	TRBJ2-7	12	NA	many	TGTGCCAGCAGTCCAACAGCCTACGAGCAGTACTTC	CASSPTAYEQYF
TRBV7-9	TRBJ2-1	13	NA	NA	TGTGCCAGCAGCTTATATGTTGCAGCAGAGCAGTTCTTC	CASSLYVAAEQFF
TRBV6-6	TRBJ2-5	12	NA	few	TGTGCCAGCAGTACAGTGTCTGAGACCCAGTACTTC	CASSTVSETQYF
TRBV5-1	TRBJ2-7	16	TRBD1	NA	TGCGCCAGCAGCTGGCCAACAGGGGGACGGTCCTACGAGCAGTACTTC	CASSWPTGGRSYEQYF
TRBV7-2	TRBJ2-1	15	NA	few	TGTGCCAGCAGCTTAGTCGAGTTGGGGAACAATGAGCAGTTCTTC	CASSLVELGNNEQFF
TRBV2	TRBJ1-1	14	NA	few	TGTGCCAGCAGTGATCGGAGGGTGGACACTGAAGCTTTCTTT	CASSDRRVDTEAFF
TRBV20-1	TRBJ2-1	10	NA	few	TGCAGTGTTGGCCGTGATGAGCAGTTCTTC	CSVGRDEQFF